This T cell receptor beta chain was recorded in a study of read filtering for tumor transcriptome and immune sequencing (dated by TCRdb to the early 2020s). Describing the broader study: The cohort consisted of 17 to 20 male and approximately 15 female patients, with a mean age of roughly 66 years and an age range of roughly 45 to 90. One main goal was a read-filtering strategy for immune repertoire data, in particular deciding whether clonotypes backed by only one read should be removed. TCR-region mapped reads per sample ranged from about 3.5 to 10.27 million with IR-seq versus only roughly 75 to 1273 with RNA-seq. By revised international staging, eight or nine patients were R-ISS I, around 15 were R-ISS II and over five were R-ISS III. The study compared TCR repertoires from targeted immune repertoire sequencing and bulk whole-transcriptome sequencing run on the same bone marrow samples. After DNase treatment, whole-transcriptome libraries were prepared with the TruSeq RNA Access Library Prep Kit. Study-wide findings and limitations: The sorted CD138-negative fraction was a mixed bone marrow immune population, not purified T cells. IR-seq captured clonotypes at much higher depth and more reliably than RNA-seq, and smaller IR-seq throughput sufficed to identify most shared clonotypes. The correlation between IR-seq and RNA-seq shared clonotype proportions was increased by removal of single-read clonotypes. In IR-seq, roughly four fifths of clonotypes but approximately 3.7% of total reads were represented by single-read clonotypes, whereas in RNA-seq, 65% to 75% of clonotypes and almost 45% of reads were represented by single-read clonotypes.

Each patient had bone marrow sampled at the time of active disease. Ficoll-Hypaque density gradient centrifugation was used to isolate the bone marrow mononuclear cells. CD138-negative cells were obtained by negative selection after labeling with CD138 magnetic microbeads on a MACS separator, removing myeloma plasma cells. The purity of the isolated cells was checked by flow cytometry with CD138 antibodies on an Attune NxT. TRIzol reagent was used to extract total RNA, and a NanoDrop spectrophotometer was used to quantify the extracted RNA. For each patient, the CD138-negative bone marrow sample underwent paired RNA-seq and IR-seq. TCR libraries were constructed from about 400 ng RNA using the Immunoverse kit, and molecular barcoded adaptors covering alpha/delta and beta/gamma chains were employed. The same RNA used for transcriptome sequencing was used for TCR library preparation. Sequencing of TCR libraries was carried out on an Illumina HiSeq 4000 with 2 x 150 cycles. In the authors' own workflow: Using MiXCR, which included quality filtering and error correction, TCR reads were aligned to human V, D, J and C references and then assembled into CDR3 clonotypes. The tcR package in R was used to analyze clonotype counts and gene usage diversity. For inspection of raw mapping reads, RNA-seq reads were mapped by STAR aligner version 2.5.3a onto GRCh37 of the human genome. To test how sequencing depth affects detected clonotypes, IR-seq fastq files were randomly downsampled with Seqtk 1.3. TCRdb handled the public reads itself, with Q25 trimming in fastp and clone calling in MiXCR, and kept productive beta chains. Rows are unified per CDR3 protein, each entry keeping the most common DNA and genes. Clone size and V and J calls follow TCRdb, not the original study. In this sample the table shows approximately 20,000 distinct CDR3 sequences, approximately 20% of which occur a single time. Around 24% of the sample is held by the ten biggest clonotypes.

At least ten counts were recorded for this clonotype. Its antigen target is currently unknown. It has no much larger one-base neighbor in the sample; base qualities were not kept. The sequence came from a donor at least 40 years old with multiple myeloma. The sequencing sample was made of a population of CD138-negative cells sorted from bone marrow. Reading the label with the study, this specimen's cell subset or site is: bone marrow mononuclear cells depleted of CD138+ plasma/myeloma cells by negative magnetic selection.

The DNA sequence is given as TGCAGTGCTAGAGAGACTAGCGGCAACACCGGGGAGCTGTTTTTT. The resulting protein is CSARETSGNTGELFF. The sequence links TRBV20-1 to TRBJ2-2, with 9 middle bases fitting TRBD2. For CDR1 and CDR2, the germline V gene (reference sequence) lists DFQATT and SNEGSKA. V is pruned by 0 bases and J by 2 bases, leaving 1 base of the junction without a gene match. The CDR3, cysteine through phenylalanine, is 15 amino acids long. Only the CDR3 DNA stays, 45 bases, in frame from base 1.